Following are 3 T cell receptor beta chains from one sample sequenced in a study of Tregs in tolerant kidney transplant recipients. Their antigens are not known. The repertoire was sequenced with immunoSEQ multiplex PCR; TCRdb's copy has only in-frame clones and lacks some. This sample carries around 30,000 clones, 65% to 85% of them seen once, and the ten largest clones take around 2.1%. What was sequenced was Tregs from blood cultured with allogeneic cells. These receptors were taken from a human donor in good health.

The rearrangement joins TRBV6-5 to TRBJ2-7; 8 nucleotides line up with TRBD2. With V trimmed by 6 bases and J by 1 base, 5 bases remained unmatched. CDR1 and CDR2 from the germline V gene are MNHEY and SVGAGI. The CDR3 spans 14 residues. DNA for the CDR3: TGTGCCAGCAGCCGGGGACTAGTGTCCTACGAGCAGTACTTC. The encoded protein is CASSRGLVSYEQYF.

This chain links TRBV19 with TRBJ2-5; 8 nucleotides agree with TRBD1. Per the germline V gene, CDR1 is LNHDA and CDR2 is SQIVND (reference sequence). The CDR3 covers 15 residues. Trimming removed 5 bases from V and 9 bases from J; junction bases left unmatched: 14. The CDR3 is CASSLGTGPLGAQYF. DNA of the CDR3: TGTGCCAGTAGTCTTGGGACAGGACCCTTAGGAGCCCAGTACTTC.

This clone was observed a few times. The chain joins TRBV29-1 to TRBJ2-5; D unclear. CDR1 is SQVTM and CDR2 is ANQGSEA in the germline V gene. V was trimmed by 6 bases and J by 1 base, leaving 18 bases between them. The CDR3 covers 15 residues. This CDR3 reads CSVPGPGRLQETQYF. The CDR3 bases are TGCAGCGTCCCCGGGCCGGGTAGACTCCAAGAGACCCAGTACTTC. Complete variable domain (other parts from reference TRBV29-1 and TRBJ2-5): SAVISQKPSRDICQRGTSLTIQCQVDSQVTMMFWYRQQPGQSLTLIATANQGSEATYESGFVIDKFPISRPNLTFSTLTVSNMSPEDSSIYLCSVPGPGRLQETQYFGPGTRLLVL.